This TCR beta chain was captured by sequencing in a study of vaccination effects on CD4 cells after COVID-19. As regards this clone: The antigen remains unidentified.

Viral peptide pool expansion of antigen-specific CD4+ T cells preceded sequencing in the ViraFEST assay. Culturing for approximately 10 days preceded CD4+ T cell isolation. This individual tested PCR-positive for SARS-CoV-2 infection between March and December 2020. Germline V gene sequence: CDR1 SGDLS, CDR2 YYNGEE. This CDR3 is 16 amino acids long. Trimming removed 0 bases from V and 6 bases from J; junction bases left unmatched: 7. Using immunoSEQ multiplex PCR, the repertoire was profiled, and TCRdb retains in-frame clones only, with some absent. Among fewer than 25,000 clones listed, approximately 76% were seen once.

This TCR came from a human donor who had a prior SARS-CoV-2 infection. The sequenced sample was CD4+ T cells from PBMCs cultured with SARS-CoV-2 spike peptides, obtained before COVID-19 vaccination. This rearrangement joins TRBV9 to TRBJ2-1, with TRBD2 identical over 9 bases. For the CDR3, the DNA is TGTGCCAGCAGCGTAGAGTCGGGACTAGCATCCAATGAGCAGTTCTTC. As protein: CASSVESGLASNEQFF.